The T cell receptor beta chain under discussion was sequenced for a study of CDR3 diversity in severe acne. Ten or more counts support this clonotype. The germline gives CDR1 MGHRA, CDR2 YSYEKL. This CDR3 spans 14 amino acids. Deletions cut 2 bases from V and 6 bases from J, with 8 bases between. TCRdb independently ran MiXCR on the PCR reads; one entry per CDR3 protein. This table has 85,000 to 120,000 distinct CDR3 sequences, 45% to 60% appearing once. The rearrangement uses TRBV4-1 and TRBJ1-6; D not resolved. Sequencing input: blood. The sequence came from a male donor with acne. CDR3 sequence: CASSQHSSNSPLHF. DNA of the CDR3: TGCGCCAGCAGCCAACACTCCAGTAATTCACCCCTCCACTTT.